This T cell receptor beta chain was sequenced in a study of blood T cell repertoires in COVID-19. This CDR3 has 13 residues. Profiled with immunoSEQ multiplex PCR; TCRdb holds only in-frame clones, not every one. The sample has about 110,000 clones, roughly 85% seen once. The specimen was peripheral blood. The clonotype originates from a woman aged 60-75 years with acute or convalescent COVID-19. The V call is TRBV21-1, the J call TRBJ2-7; the table's TRBD1 call for D was not verified on the DNA. TRBV21-1 is recorded as a pseudogene. The CDR3 DNA reads as TGTGCCAGCAGCTTGGGCTGGCCGTACGAGCAGTACTTC. Translating gives CASSLGWPYEQYF.